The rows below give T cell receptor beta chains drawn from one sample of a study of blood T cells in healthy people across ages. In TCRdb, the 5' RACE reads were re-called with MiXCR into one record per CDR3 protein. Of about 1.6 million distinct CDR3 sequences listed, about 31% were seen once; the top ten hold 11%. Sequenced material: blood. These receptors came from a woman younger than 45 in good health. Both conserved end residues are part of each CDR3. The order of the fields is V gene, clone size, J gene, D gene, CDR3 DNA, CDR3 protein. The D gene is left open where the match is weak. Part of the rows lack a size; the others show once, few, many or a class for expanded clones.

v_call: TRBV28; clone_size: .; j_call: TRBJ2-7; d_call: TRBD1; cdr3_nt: TGTGCCAGCTGCGACAGGGTGGGCTACGAGCAGTACTTC; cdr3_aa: CASCDRVGYEQYF
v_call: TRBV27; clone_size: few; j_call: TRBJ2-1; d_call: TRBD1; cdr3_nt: TGTGCCACCACACAAACAGGGGGAAAATACAATGAGCAGTTCTTC; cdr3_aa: CATTQTGGKYNEQFF
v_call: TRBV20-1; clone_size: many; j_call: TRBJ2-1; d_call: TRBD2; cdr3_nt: TGCAGTGCCTCCTCACCAGCGGGGGGCACCTACAATGAGCAGTTCTTC; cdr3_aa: CSASSPAGGTYNEQFF
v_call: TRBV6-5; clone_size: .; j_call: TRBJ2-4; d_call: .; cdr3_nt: TGTGCCAGGGTCGGGGGTTCCCTGCGGAACATTCAGTACTTC; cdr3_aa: CARVGGSLRNIQYF
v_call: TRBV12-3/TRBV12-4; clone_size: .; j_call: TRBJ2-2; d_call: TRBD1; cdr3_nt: TGTGCCAGCAGTCTCCACGGGACAGGGGTAGTCACCGGGGAGCTGTTTTTT; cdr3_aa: CASSLHGTGVVTGELFF
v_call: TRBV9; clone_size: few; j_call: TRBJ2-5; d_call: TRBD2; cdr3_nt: TGTGCCAGCAGCGCATACTACAGTGCTTTAGCGGGGGGGCCTGGAGAGACCCAGTACTTC; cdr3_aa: CASSAYYSALAGGPGETQYF
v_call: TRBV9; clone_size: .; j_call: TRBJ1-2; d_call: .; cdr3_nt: TGTGCCAGCAGCGTGGATGCCGTCTATGGCTACACCTTC; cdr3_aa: CASSVDAVYGYTF
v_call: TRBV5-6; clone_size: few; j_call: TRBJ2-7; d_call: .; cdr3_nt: TGTGCCTCCAGGGTATCAGGGTCCTACGAGCAGTACTTC; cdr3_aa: CASRVSGSYEQYF
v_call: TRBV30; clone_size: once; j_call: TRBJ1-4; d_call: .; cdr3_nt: TGTGCCTGGAGGGGCACCAAAAATGAAAAACTGTTTTTT; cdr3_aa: CAWRGTKNEKLFF
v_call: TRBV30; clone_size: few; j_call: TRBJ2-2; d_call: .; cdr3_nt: TGTGCCTGGAGTCTTGTGGAGACTAGTTCCGGGGAGCTGTTTTTT; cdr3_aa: CAWSLVETSSGELFF
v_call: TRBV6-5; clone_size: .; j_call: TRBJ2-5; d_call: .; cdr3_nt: TGTGCCAGCAGCCAAGGACTCGCGAGGGAGACCCAGTACTTC; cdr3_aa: CASSQGLARETQYF
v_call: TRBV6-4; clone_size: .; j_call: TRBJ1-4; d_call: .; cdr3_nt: TGTGCCAGCAGTGACTCCCGAGGGGGAAAACGGTTTTTT; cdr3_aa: CASSDSRGGKRFF
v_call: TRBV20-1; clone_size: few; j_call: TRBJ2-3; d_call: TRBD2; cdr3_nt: TGCAGTGCACCCGGGACTAGCGGGGGGGCAGATACGCAGTATTTT; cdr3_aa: CSAPGTSGGADTQYF
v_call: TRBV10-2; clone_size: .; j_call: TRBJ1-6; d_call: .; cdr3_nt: TGCGCCAGCAGTGAACCGACGGGAGATTCACCCCTCCACTTT; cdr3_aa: CASSEPTGDSPLHF
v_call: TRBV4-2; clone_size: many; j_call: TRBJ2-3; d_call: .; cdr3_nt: TGTGCCAGCAGCCAAGATACGAAGGGAAATACGCAGTATTTT; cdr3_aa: CASSQDTKGNTQYF
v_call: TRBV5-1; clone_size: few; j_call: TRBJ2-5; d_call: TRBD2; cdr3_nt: TGCGCCAGCAGCTTGGGCCAACTAGCGGGATCCCAAGAGACCCAGTACTTC; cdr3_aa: CASSLGQLAGSQETQYF
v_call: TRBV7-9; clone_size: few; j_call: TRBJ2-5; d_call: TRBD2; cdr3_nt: TGTGCCAGCAGCTCCCGGAGTAGCGGGGATCAAGAGACCCAGTACTTC; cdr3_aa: CASSSRSSGDQETQYF
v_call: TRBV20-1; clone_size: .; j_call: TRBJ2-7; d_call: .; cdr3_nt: TGCAGTGCCAAACCCCCATCAACCGGCTACGAGCGGTACTTC; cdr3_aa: CSAKPPSTGYERYF
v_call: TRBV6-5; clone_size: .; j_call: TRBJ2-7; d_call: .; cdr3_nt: TGTGCCAGCAGTCGACTACAATTTGTCTCCTGGGGCGAGCAGTACTTC; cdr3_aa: CASSRLQFVSWGEQYF
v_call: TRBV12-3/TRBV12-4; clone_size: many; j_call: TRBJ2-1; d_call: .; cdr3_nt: TGTGCCAGCAGTTTCCCCCCAGGGTCAAATGAGCAGTTCTTC; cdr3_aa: CASSFPPGSNEQFF
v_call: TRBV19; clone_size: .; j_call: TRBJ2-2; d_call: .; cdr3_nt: TGTGCCGCCAGTAGAGTCACTGATGCGATTGCCGGGGAGCTGTTTTTT; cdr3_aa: CAASRVTDAIAGELFF
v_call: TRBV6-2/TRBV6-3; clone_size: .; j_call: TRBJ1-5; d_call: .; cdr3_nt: TGTGCCAGCAATCAGCGGCAGATCAATCAGCCCCAGCATTTT; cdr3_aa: CASNQRQINQPQHF
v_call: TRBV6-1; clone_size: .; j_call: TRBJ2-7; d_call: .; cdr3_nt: TGTGCCAGCAGTGAAGATCCCCTCCCACCCTACGAGCAGTACTTC; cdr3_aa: CASSEDPLPPYEQYF
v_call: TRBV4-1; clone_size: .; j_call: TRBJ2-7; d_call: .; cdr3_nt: TGCGCCAGCAGCCAAGATAGGGCCGGGTCCGTCTACGAGCAGTACTTC; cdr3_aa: CASSQDRAGSVYEQYF
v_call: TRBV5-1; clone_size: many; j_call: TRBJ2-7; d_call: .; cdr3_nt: TGCGCCAGCAGCCCCGGGACAACCCGCTACGAGCAGTACTTC; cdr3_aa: CASSPGTTRYEQYF
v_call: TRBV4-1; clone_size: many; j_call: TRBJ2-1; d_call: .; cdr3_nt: TGCGCCAGCAGCCAAGAAGACTACAATGAGCAGTTCTTC; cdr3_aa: CASSQEDYNEQFF
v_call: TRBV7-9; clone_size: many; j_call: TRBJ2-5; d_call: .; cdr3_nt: TGTGCCAGCAGCGAGGGCGGTGGGGAGACCCAGTACTTC; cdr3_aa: CASSEGGGETQYF
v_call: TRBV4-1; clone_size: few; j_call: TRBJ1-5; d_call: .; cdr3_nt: TGCGCCAGCAGCCAACCAGGGGTCGACGGGCAGCCCCAGCATTTT; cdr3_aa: CASSQPGVDGQPQHF
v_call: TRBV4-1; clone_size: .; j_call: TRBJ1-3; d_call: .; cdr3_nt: TGCGCCAGCAGCCAAGATCCCCAGGGGGGAAACACCATATATTTT; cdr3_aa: CASSQDPQGGNTIYF
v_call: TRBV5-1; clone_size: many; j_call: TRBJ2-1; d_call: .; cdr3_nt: TGCGCCAGCAGCTTTCTTGCAGGGGACAATGAGCAGTTCTTC; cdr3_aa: CASSFLAGDNEQFF
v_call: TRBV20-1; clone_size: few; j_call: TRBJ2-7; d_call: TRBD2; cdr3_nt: TGCAGTGCTCAAAGCGGGAGGGCCCCCTACGAGCAGTACTTC; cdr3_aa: CSAQSGRAPYEQYF
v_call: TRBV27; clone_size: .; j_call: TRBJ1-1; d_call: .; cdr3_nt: TGTGCCAGCAGTTTCCTCTTACAGGGGAACACTGAAGCTTTCTTT; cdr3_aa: CASSFLLQGNTEAFF
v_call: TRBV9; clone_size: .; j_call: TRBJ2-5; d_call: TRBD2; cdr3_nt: TGTGCCAGCAGCGCAGGCCCCGGGACTAGCGGGGGGACACAAGAGACCCAGTACTTC; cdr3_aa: CASSAGPGTSGGTQETQYF
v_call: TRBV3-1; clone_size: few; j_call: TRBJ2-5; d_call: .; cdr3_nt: TGTGCCAGCAGCCAACGATCGGGGGGCAAGACCCAGTACTTC; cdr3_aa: CASSQRSGGKTQYF
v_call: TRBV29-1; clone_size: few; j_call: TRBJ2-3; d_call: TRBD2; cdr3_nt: TGCAGCGTTGTAATTCTCCCCCGGGAGGGCACAGATACGCAGTATTTT; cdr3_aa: CSVVILPREGTDTQYF